This T cell receptor beta chain was sequenced during a study of shared clonotypes between healthy human individuals. Study in general: Each donor's CD8 memory used one plate, CD8 naive two, each CD4 subset three.

Data came from immunoSEQ multiplex PCR; TCRdb stores just in-frame clones and leaves some out. The sample has 2 million to 2.5 million clones, about 92% seen once. The V end was cut by 3 bases, the J end by 4 bases, with 10 bases between. There are 14 residues in the CDR3. Germline V lookup: CDR1 LNHNV, CDR2 YYDKDF (reference sequence). Concerning this clone itself: Its specificity is unknown.

A CD45RA-negative memory subset and a CD45RA+ naive subset were separated from the CD4+ cells. Overall study findings and caveats: The authors expected sequencing depth to affect clonotype sharing among donors. Clonotype sharing across a few donors was observed for 4% to 6.5% of naive CD4 clonotypes.

The chain employs TRBV15 and TRBJ1-5; D not resolved. The receptor was isolated from a man between 18 and 35 years old in good health. Some clones in this sample may be carry-over from other donors' samples. The sequencing input was naive CD4+ T cells from PBMCs. Subset meaning: CD45RA+ positively selected. The CDR3 bases are TGTGCCACCAGCAGGACGGGATGGAATCAGCCCCAGCATTTT. Translated: CATSRTGWNQPQHF.